A single sample gave rise to the 25 T cell receptor beta chains below, sequenced in a study of T cell responses to AZD1222 COVID-19 vaccine. Method: immunoSEQ multiplex PCR; TCRdb's copy keeps in-frame clones and lacks some. In the table there are about 37,000 clones, 86% of which are singletons. Sequenced material: peripheral blood, taken 28 days after the second AZD1222 dose. The receptors originated from an adult who received the AZD1222 COVID-19 vaccine.

The rearrangement uses TRBV4-2 and TRBJ2-3; TRBD2 agrees at 7 bases. Germline-derived CDR1 and CDR2 are LGHNA and YNFKEQ. The CDR3 sequence is 13 residues long. The V gene end was trimmed by 11 bases and the J gene end by 1 base; junction bases not matched to a gene: 6. DNA of the CDR3: TGTGCCGGGAGGGCTAGCGGCACAGATACGCAGTATTTT. It codes for CAGRASGTDTQYF.

In this sample, this clone turned up once. The chain has TRBV12-3 or TRBV12-4 and TRBJ1-2; D might be TRBD1 (6 bases). This CDR3 spans 12 amino acids. The V gene lost 6 bases and the J gene lost 8 bases, with 13 bases spanning the gap. CDR3 protein: CASRTQGNGYTF. In nucleotides, the CDR3 is TGTGCCAGCAGGACCCAGGGGAACGGCTACACCTTC.

The genes are TRBV6-5 and TRBJ1-1; possibly TRBD1 for D (6 bases). Between the trimmed V and J ends, which lost 6 bases and 0 bases, there was a span of 14 bases. The CDR3 covers 15 residues. Germline CDR1 MNHEY, CDR2 SVGAGI. The DNA for the CDR3 is TGTGCCAGCAGCGGGGGCCGGACCTTGAACACTGAAGCTTTCTTT. Translated: CASSGGRTLNTEAFF.

A note on this clone: A junction boundary mismatches the germline segment, possibly from a read error. V is TRBV6-1 and J is TRBJ2-3, with D perhaps TRBD1 (5 bases). This CDR3 has 12 residues. The V gene's germline CDR1 is MNHNS and CDR2 SASEGT. CDR3 region: CASSELTASGYF. Written as DNA, the CDR3 is TGTGCCAGCAGTGAATTGACAGCCTCCGGGTACTTT.

The J gene is TRBJ1-1, the V gene TRBV28; D ambiguous. The V gene's germline CDR1 is MDHEN and CDR2 SYDVKM. The CDR3 extends over 11 amino acids. Trimming left V 5 bases short and J 7 bases short, with 8 bases between. CDR3 sequence: CASSSPREAFF. The CDR3 DNA is TGTGCCAGCAGTAGTCCTCGTGAAGCTTTCTTT.

The chain employs TRBV11-2 and TRBJ2-2, with TRBD2 identical over 9 bases. Trimming removed 5 bases from V and 1 base from J; junction bases left unmatched: 5. CDR1 is SGHAT and CDR2 is FQNNGV in the germline V gene. The CDR3 has 16 amino acids. The CDR3 coding sequence is TGTGCCAGCAGCCTAAGACTAGCGGAGAACACCGGGGAGCTGTTTTTT. Its translation is CASSLRLAENTGELFF.

This chain joins TRBV4-1 and TRBJ2-1, with 7 bases identical to TRBD1. Germline V gene data show CDR1 as MGHRA and CDR2 as YSYEKL. The CDR3 is 17 residues long. J gave up 6 bases and V 0 bases, and 11 bases lay outside the gene matches. The CDR3 DNA reads as TGCGCCAGCAGCCAAGATCGGCAGGGACAGAAACTCAATGAGCAGTTCTTC. It codes for CASSQDRQGQKLNEQFF.

The rearrangement uses TRBV29-1 and TRBJ1-4; 9 bases fit TRBD1. This CDR3 contains 13 residues. Germline-derived CDR1 and CDR2 are SQVTM and ANQGSEA. The V segment lost 6 bases and the J segment 8 bases; nucleotides outside the gene matches: 7. The chain's CDR3 is CSVTGGSYEKLFF. The CDR3 region has the DNA TGCAGCGTCACAGGGGGCTCGTACGAAAAACTGTTTTTT.

This clone was detected only once. CDR3 DNA: TGCGCCAGCAGCGGGACAGGGGGCGCGGACACCATATATTTT. Translating gives CASSGTGGADTIYF. The J gene is TRBJ1-3, the V gene TRBV5-1, with 12 bases matching TRBD1. This CDR3 spans 14 amino acids. J gave up 8 bases and V 4 bases, and 4 bases lay outside the gene matches. Germline CDR1 SGHRS, CDR2 YFSETQ.

The gene calls are TRBV11-2 and TRBJ1-5; D perhaps matches TRBD1 (6 bases). CDR1 and CDR2 from the germline V gene are SGHAT and FQNNGV. CDR3 length equals 16 residues. The ends were cut back, 0 bases at V and 14 bases at J, with 23 bases in the middle. The chain's CDR3 is CASSLDEVGGLEAEHF. In DNA, the CDR3 is TGTGCCAGCAGCTTAGATGAAGTAGGGGGACTGGAGGCTGAGCATTTT.

In this sample, this clone turned up a few times. CDR3 coding DNA: TGTGCCAGCAGTTTACCTACCCGAAATGAGCAGTTCTTC. Encoded protein: CASSLPTRNEQFF. The chain carries TRBV27 and TRBJ2-1; D is undetermined. CDR1 is MNHEY, CDR2 SMNVEV, per germline (reference sequence). This CDR3 comprises 13 residues. The V and J ends lost 2 bases and 7 bases respectively, with 9 bases between them.

This chain uses TRBV25-1 with TRBJ1-2, with TRBD1 identical over 7 bases. Germline lookup yields CDR1 MGHDK and CDR2 SYGVNS. Trimming took 6 bases from V and 8 from J; bases not matched to a gene: 6. The CDR3 is 12 residues long. The CDR3, as DNA: TGTGCCAGCAGGGGGACAGTCGGCGGCTACACCTTC. Its translation is CASRGTVGGYTF.

The chain links TRBV3-1 (or the pseudogene TRBV3-2) to TRBJ2-7; 11 positions agree with TRBD1. The CDR3 spans 15 residues. CDR1 and CDR2 from the germline V gene are LGHDT and YNNKEL (reference sequence). With 4 bases clipped from V and 6 bases from J, the junction kept 8 bases outside the gene matches. The chain's CDR3 is CASSPRRGTGGEQYF. CDR3 sequence (DNA): TGTGCCAGCAGCCCCCGCCGAGGGACAGGGGGCGAGCAGTACTTC.

In this sample, this clone turned up once. V gene TRBV7-7 combines with J gene TRBJ2-2, with D perhaps TRBD2 (6 bases). Trimming took 1 base from V and 3 from J, leaving 15 bases between them. The CDR3 is made up of 17 amino acids. The germline gives CDR1 SSHAT, CDR2 FNYEAQ (reference sequence). In nucleotides, the CDR3 is TGTGCCAGCAGCTTAGTGGGGCAGCGGAGGGACACCGGGGAGCTGTTTTTT. Its translation is CASSLVGQRRDTGELFF.

This clone has only one observation. This chain joins TRBV6-5 and TRBJ2-7, with 8 bases identical to TRBD1. This CDR3 is 13 amino acids long. The V and J ends lost 7 bases and 6 bases, in that order; junction bases with no gene match: 8. Germline V gives CDR1 MNHEY, CDR2 SVGAGI. CDR3 sequence: CASNRQGTGEQYF. CDR3 bases: TGTGCCAGCAACCGACAGGGGACGGGCGAGCAGTACTTC.

The J gene is TRBJ2-2, the V gene TRBV3-1 (or the pseudogene TRBV3-2); D gene ambiguous. This CDR3 has 15 amino acids. Per the germline V gene, CDR1 is LGHDT and CDR2 is YNNKEL (reference sequence). Trimming shortened V by 2 bases and J by 5 bases, and 12 bases separated the two germline ends. Here the CDR3 reads CASSQMAGGTGELFF. The CDR3 DNA reads as TGTGCCAGCAGCCAAATGGCAGGTGGGACCGGGGAGCTGTTTTTT.

V gene TRBV7-9 combines with J gene TRBJ2-1, with 12 bases identical to TRBD2. Germline values: CDR1 SEHNR, CDR2 FQNEAQ (reference sequence). This CDR3 contains 16 residues. V lost 5 bases, J lost 1 base, and 3 bases stayed unmatched. CDR3 sequence reads: CASSLTSGRSYNEQFF. CDR3 coding DNA: TGTGCCAGCAGCCTAACTAGCGGGAGGTCCTACAATGAGCAGTTCTTC.

This rearrangement joins TRBV29-1 to TRBJ2-5; 7 bases agree with TRBD1. J was trimmed by 1 base and V by 8 bases; bases with no gene match: 7. Looked up from germline, CDR1 is SQVTM and CDR2 is ANQGSEA. The CDR3 sequence is 13 residues long. DNA for the CDR3: TGCAGCCATGCCGGGACAGTCCAAGAGACCCAGTACTTC. Its translation is CSHAGTVQETQYF.

The CDR3 spells CASSQISGGYGYTF. CDR3 nucleotides: TGTGCCAGCAGCCAAATATCGGGCGGCTATGGCTACACCTTC. The chain is built from TRBV3-1 (or the pseudogene TRBV3-2) and TRBJ1-2; D is unresolved. The germline V gene has CDR1 LGHDT and CDR2 YNNKEL (reference sequence). The CDR3 contains 14 residues. V shed 2 bases and J shed 4 bases, with 11 bases lying between them.

V is TRBV7-9 and J is TRBJ2-5; TRBD1 might be the D (6 bases). Germline V lookup: CDR1 SEHNR, CDR2 FQNEAQ (reference sequence). V lost 1 base, J lost 2 bases, and 8 bases lay in between. This CDR3 contains 14 residues. CDR3 sequence (DNA): TGTGCCAGCAGCTTAGACAGGGCACAAGAGACCCAGTACTTC. It yields the protein CASSLDRAQETQYF.

The rearrangement links TRBV23-1 to TRBJ2-5, with a weak D call TRBD1 (6 bases). TRBV23-1 is treated as an ORF (open reading frame) with a function not yet certain. With 2 bases removed from V and 4 bases from J, the gap between germline ends came to 23 bases. CDR3 length: 18 residues. CDR3 in DNA: TGCGCCAGCAGTCAACGGGAAAGAGGGGGAGAAGGCGGAGAGACCCAGTACTTC. Translation gives CASSQRERGGEGGETQYF.

This sequence joins TRBV7-9 and TRBJ2-1; D is tentatively TRBD1 or TRBD2 (5 bases each). Germline CDR1 and CDR2: SEHNR and FQNEAQ (reference sequence). V shed 1 base and J shed 0 bases, with 7 bases lying between them. The CDR3 covers 15 residues. The CDR3 coding sequence is TGTGCCAGCAGCTTAGGGGACGGCTCCTACAATGAGCAGTTCTTC. It encodes CASSLGDGSYNEQFF.

The chain joins TRBV29-1 to TRBJ1-1, with no clear D. The V end was cut by 0 bases, the J end by 1 base, with 15 bases between. Germline CDR1 SQVTM, CDR2 ANQGSEA. CDR3 length: 16 amino acids. The chain's CDR3 is CSVEDRRGLGNTEAFF. CDR3 DNA: TGCAGCGTTGAAGATCGACGGGGTTTGGGGAACACTGAAGCTTTCTTT.

The chain combines TRBV6-5 with TRBJ2-1; D not certain. Trimming removed 6 bases from V and 2 bases from J, with 8 bases in between. Germline CDR1 and CDR2: MNHEY and SVGAGI. This CDR3 contains 13 residues. The CDR3 nucleotides read TGTGCCAGCAGGGTTTTACCCTACAATGAGCAGTTCTTC. Encoded protein: CASRVLPYNEQFF.

The chain couples TRBV4-2 to TRBJ1-1; 7 bases are shared with TRBD1. Per the germline V gene, CDR1 is LGHNA and CDR2 is YNFKEQ. There are 18 residues in the CDR3. V gave up 2 bases and J gave up 7 bases; unmatched junction bases: 19. The CDR3 reads CASSQRIPTGNSYVEAFF. CDR3 sequence (DNA): TGTGCCAGCAGCCAACGTATCCCGACAGGGAATAGTTACGTTGAAGCTTTCTTT.